The clone carrying this TCR beta chain has more than one count but fewer than ten. As yet, its antigen is unknown. Time point indicated: sample taken at primary tumor resection. The library protocol tagged each TCR cDNA with a unique molecular identifier. One entry per CDR3 protein results from TCRdb running MiXCR on the 5' RACE reads. Among about 100,000 distinct CDR3 sequences listed, nearly 4.5% were seen once. This record comes from a study of spatial heterogeneity in lung cancer. The study, taken as a whole, reports: Expanded alpha and beta TCR counts within tumors tracked tumor mutation counts.

CDR1 is SGHDN and CDR2 is FVKESK in the germline V gene. The CDR3 length is 13 residues. The V end lost 1 base, the J end lost 6 bases, and 9 bases lay between the germline ends. Sample: lung tumor tissue, taken at surgery. This TCR was sampled from a male donor with early-stage non-small cell lung cancer. This chain links TRBV14 with TRBJ1-2, with a tentative D call TRBD1 (6 bases). The CDR3 DNA reads TGTGCCAGCAGCCAAGCGGGGGCGGATGGCTACACCTTC. Protein sequence: CASSQAGADGYTF.